This passage covers 14 T cell receptor beta chains from one sample sequenced in a study of CD8+ T cells in alopecia areata. Noted treatment: oral pan-JAK inhibitor, 5-10 mg twice daily. The sequencing template was cDNA reverse transcribed from extracted RNA. Assay used: immunoSEQ multiplex PCR; TCRdb lists only in-frame clones, some missing. The data hold about 300,000 clones, with roughly 50% observed a single time. Sequencing was performed on CD4+ T cells sorted from blood, taken at week 24, from a patient treated with tofacitinib. The receptors shown here come from a human donor with alopecia areata.

This chain connects TRBV4-1 to TRBJ2-3; 14 positions match TRBD2. Germline trimming cut 0 bases from V and 1 base from J; bases unmatched to any gene: 3. Germline CDR1 and CDR2: MGHRA and YSYEKL. The CDR3 spans 18 residues. The CDR3 region is CASSQETGLAGGTDTQYF. The CDR3 DNA reads as TGCGCCAGCAGCCAAGAAACGGGACTAGCGGGGGGCACAGATACGCAGTATTTT.

The chain employs TRBV6-6 and TRBJ1-5; D ambiguous. Looked up from germline, CDR1 is MNHNY and CDR2 is SVGAGI (reference sequence). V was clipped by 8 bases and J by 6 bases, with 11 bases between them. The CDR3 has 12 amino acids. The CDR3 spells CASWALGQPQHF. Here the CDR3 DNA reads TGTGCCAGCTGGGCATTGGGTCAGCCCCAGCATTTT.

The chain recombines TRBV5-6 with TRBJ2-5; D tentatively reads TRBD1 or TRBD2 (5 bases each). Trimming cost V 1 base and J 4 bases, with 8 bases left between them. Germline lookup yields CDR1 SGHDT and CDR2 YYEEEE. The CDR3 runs 13 residues. CDR3 sequence (DNA): TGTGCCAGCAGCTTGTGGGGGACAGAGACCCAGTACTTC. Its translation is CASSLWGTETQYF.

The rearrangement uses TRBV30 and TRBJ1-2; D not resolved. Germline V lookup: CDR1 GTSNPN, CDR2 SVGIG (reference sequence). There are 18 residues in the CDR3. V gave up 2 bases and J gave up 0 bases, with 22 bases separating them. The CDR3 loop is CAWSPPGRGPLANYGYTF. The CDR3 DNA reads as TGTGCCTGGAGTCCTCCGGGCCGGGGTCCCTTGGCTAACTATGGCTACACCTTC.

This chain connects TRBV28 to TRBJ2-5; maybe TRBD2 (6 bases). This CDR3 has 14 amino acids. V dropped 4 bases and J dropped 0 bases, with 9 bases sitting between them. Germline V gene lookup returns CDR1 MDHEN and CDR2 SYDVKM. The CDR3: CASSWTMYQETQYF. DNA of the CDR3: TGTGCCAGCAGTTGGACTATGTACCAAGAGACCCAGTACTTC.

This clone was detected only once. CDR3 DNA: TGCGCCAGCAGCCAAGAGGTTGATCAGCCCCAGCATTTT. It specifies CASSQEVDQPQHF. The chain uses TRBV4-3 and TRBJ1-5; D remains unclear. Trimming took off 0 bases at V and 5 bases at J, with 5 bases between the two ends. Germline CDR1 reads LGHNA; CDR2 reads YSLEER. The CDR3 sequence is 13 residues long.

The V and J genes are TRBV6-1 and TRBJ2-3, with D unclear. The CDR3 loop spans 13 amino acids. V lost 6 bases to trimming and J lost 0 bases, with 7 bases between them. Germline values: CDR1 MNHNS, CDR2 SASEGT. CDR3 region: CASRHPSTDTQYF. CDR3 nucleotide sequence: TGTGCCAGCAGACATCCTAGCACAGATACGCAGTATTTT.

This clone was counted between two and nine times. The chain combines TRBV6-6 with TRBJ2-4, with D uncertain. The CDR3 extends over 13 amino acids. V gave up 5 bases and J gave up 5 bases, with 10 bases separating them. CDR1 and CDR2 (germline): MNHNY, SVGAGI (reference sequence). The CDR3 DNA is TGTGCCAGCAGTGTCAGCCGGGAAAACATTCAGTACTTC. It encodes CASSVSRENIQYF.

CDR3 DNA: TGTGCCAGCAGCTTATTCAGGGCTGGAAACACCATATATTTT. Translation gives CASSLFRAGNTIYF. The rearrangement uses TRBV7-6 and TRBJ1-3, with TRBD1 as a possible D gene (5 bases). V was pared by 2 bases and J by 2 bases, with 7 bases between. Germline CDR1 SGHVS, CDR2 FNYEAQ. The CDR3 loop spans 14 amino acids. Full variable domain (rest looked up from reference TRBV7-6 and TRBJ1-3): GAGVSQSPRYKVTKRGQDVALRCDPISGHVSLYWYRQALGQGPEFLTYFNYEAQQDKSGLPNDRFSAERPEGSISTLTIQRTEQRDSAMYRCASSLFRAGNTIYFGEGSWLTVV.

This chain joins TRBV4-3 and TRBJ1-6; weak D call: TRBD1 (5 bases). This CDR3 contains 15 residues. Germline V CDR1 and CDR2: LGHNA, YSLEER. Trimming stripped 3 bases from V and 7 bases from J, with 13 bases between. CDR3 coding DNA: TGCGCCAGCAGCCAGGGCCAGGGTACCAATTCACCCCTCCACTTT. Translating it yields CASSQGQGTNSPLHF.

This clone occurred once. The chain links TRBV6-1 to TRBJ1-4, with TRBD1 matching over 7 bases. The V gene end was trimmed by 8 bases and the J gene end by 8 bases; junction bases not matched to a gene: 8. The germline CDR1 and CDR2 sequences are MNHNS and SASEGT. The CDR3 totals 13 residues. For the CDR3, the DNA is TGTGCCAGCTTACAGGGGTATCGAGAAAAACTGTTTTTT. It is translated as CASLQGYREKLFF.

The rearrangement uses TRBV5-4 and TRBJ1-2; 10 positions match TRBD1. CDR3 length: 14 residues. The germline gives CDR1 SGHNT, CDR2 YYREEE (reference sequence). V lost 3 bases to trimming and J lost 2 bases; unmatched junction nucleotides: 1. This CDR3 is CASSSGQGNYGYTF. The CDR3 nucleotides are TGTGCCAGCAGCTCGGGACAGGGGAACTATGGCTACACCTTC.

The table lists this clone with a few counts. The V gene is TRBV10-3, the J gene TRBJ1-2, with a possible D match to TRBD1 (6 bases). The CDR3 contains 16 residues. Germline lookup yields CDR1 ENHRY and CDR2 SYGVKD. V was shortened by 5 bases and J by 4 bases, with 20 bases between the two germline ends. DNA of the CDR3: TGTGCCATCAGTACCGGCGGAGGAGGGGGAATCTATGGCTACACCTTC. It yields the protein CAISTGGGGGIYGYTF.

The CDR3 region is CSVGDRQRQETQYF. The CDR3 DNA reads TGCAGCGTTGGGGACAGACAGAGGCAAGAGACCCAGTACTTC. The chain couples TRBV29-1 to TRBJ2-5; the match to TRBD1 covers 7 bases. J was trimmed by 2 bases and V by 4 bases; bases with no gene match: 7. In germline, CDR1 is SQVTM, CDR2 ANQGSEA. The length of the CDR3 is 14 residues.